This record concerns one TCR beta chain sequence. Its antigen is not yet known. No base quality values were provided; no much bigger clone lies one nucleotide off. This entry belongs to a study of cytomegalovirus exposure and HLA in healthy donors (dated by TCRdb to the late 2010s). For context, the study as a whole: According to an earlier analysis of a few hundred of the donors, 200 million or so T cells yielded over 90 million unique TCR beta sequences and 276 Gb of sequence data. An early release covering over 500 HLA-typed donors comprised about 300 gigabases of sequencing data and some 79 million unique TCR sequences. Of the 300 to 450 genotyped donors, approximately 80% were placed in the genetic ancestry cluster associated with self-reported Caucasian donors. The study was designed to test whether signatures of past pathogen exposure could be identified by cataloging public T cell receptors. Using immunosequencing, the study profiled T cell repertoires from roughly 650 subjects and related those repertoires to cytomegalovirus serostatus. Along with the 666-subject first cohort, a separate validation cohort of over a hundred different subjects was used. High-throughput TCR immunosequencing, statistical association of individual TCRs with disease status, and machine learning were combined to predict cytomegalovirus infection status. A later analysis re-analyzed previously published TCR beta repertoires from 550 to 700 donors and added high-resolution HLA genotyping to study TCR occurrence patterns. Rather than drawing on any new phenotypic data, the later analysis identified candidate immune exposures from TCR beta sequences and the way those sequences occurred across donors. An earlier analysis of a few hundred of the donors applied high-throughput TCR beta sequencing to assess whether each TCR beta V gene segment acted as functional or pseudogenic. Donor age, sex, ethnicity and CMV serostatus were compiled alongside the repertoire data. A later genetic analysis used genome-wide SNP genotypes for about three fifths of the 666 donors, treating that subset as a discovery cohort. Every repertoire in the discovery cohort had been generated on one and the same sequencing platform. HLA typing covered class I and class II loci at four-digit resolution. The number of typed donors differed by locus: about 620-640 for A, B, C, DRB1 and DQB1; some 500 for DQA1; 606 for DPA1; and 400 to 480 for DPB1. Four or five DR-DQ haplotypes were handled as single units for association and clustering because linkage in the cohort was strong. Among roughly 400 genotyped donors of the cohort, an average of approximately 240,000 unique TCR beta nucleotide sequences were sequenced per donor, roughly 20% of them non-productive.

What the study reported, not specific to this receptor: Because the 87-base-pair reads could not distinguish some IMGT-functional V segments, including TRBV6-2 and TRBV6-3, those segments were excluded. Linkage disequilibrium might explain the correlated functional status among segregating V segments, but an unknown experimental factor could not be excluded. The earlier analysis of about 600 of the donors excluded roughly 17 rarely observed V segments, including chromosome 9 orphons, because counts were too low. An earlier analysis of several hundred of the donors showed that most TCR beta V segments appeared in productive rearrangements either about 87% or about 30% of the time, which broadly matched IMGT annotations. V-gene and J-gene trimming of TCR beta chains was associated with a missense DCLRE1C variant in a later genetic analysis, and the association was replicated in an independent cohort. While some public TCRs were present in many individuals, most TCR sequences turned up only very rarely across donors. The only immune exposure information available for the cohort was CMV serostatus. A cluster of highly shared sequence variants was judged likely to represent a technical artifact of the sequencing pipeline. According to a later analysis, most CMV-associated TCR beta chains appeared to be HLA-restricted, and the HLA associations seemed to be driven largely by CMV exposure. In vitro tests confirmed that a few of the cytomegalovirus-associated TCR beta chains recognize cytomegalovirus antigens. In a later analysis, HLA-associated TCR beta chains showed more clonal expansion and lower generation probabilities than non-associated chains that were equally common. In a later analysis, 16,951 TCR beta sequences were associated with specific HLA alleles at a false discovery rate of 0.05. Presence/absence analyses assumed roughly uniform sequencing depth across donors, an assumption that may not hold. Cytomegalovirus status was reported to be diagnosed by the classifier with high specificity and sensitivity in both the original and validation cohorts. HLA typing was unavailable for some donors at each locus, so association tests used only the typed subset. According to a later genetic analysis, donors in an Asian-associated ancestry cluster had fewer N-insertions in productive TCRs than the approximately 690-donor mean. A later analysis found that TCR association rates varied across HLA loci, with DRB1 alleles showing the most associated TCRs and HLA-C alleles the fewest. The study gave a list of under 200 TCR beta chains associated with cytomegalovirus. The authors suggested that the approach could potentially be generalized to other disease states and immunological phenotypes. Several of the top co-occurrence clusters appeared to be linked to parvovirus B19, influenza, CMV and Epstein-Barr virus, according to a later analysis. A further reported finding was that TCR beta sequences accurately predicted the HLA-A and HLA-B alleles for most subjects in the first cohort. When HLA alleles, especially DR and DQ, strongly co-occurred, attributing TCR associations to individual alleles was difficult. The cohort was sequenced for TCR beta chains only, and without alpha or paired-chain data the features that could be detected were limited.

V and J lose 5 bases and 6 bases, and a span of 11 bases separates them. The cysteine opens and the phenylalanine closes a CDR3 of 13 amino acids. Of the read, only the CDR3 DNA is kept; its 39 bases are in frame from base 1. The germline V gene supplies CDR1 SGHTA and CDR2 FQGNSA. The library was built by means of the immunoSEQ multiplex PCR assay. For the multiplex PCR, a mixture combining 60 forward primers for TCR Vbeta segments and 13 reverse primers for TCR Jbeta segments was used. The CDR3 region of rearranged TCR beta genes was amplified from genomic DNA by a multiplex PCR assay. Amplified TCR beta libraries were sequenced as 87-base-pair reads on the Illumina HiSeq System. In the source study's methods: A later analysis counted 75 million to 100 million unique TCR beta chains across the 550 to 750 repertoires, and about 10 million of these chains were shared by at least two donors. A nearest-neighbor algorithm error-corrected the raw reads and collapsed the reads into unique sequences, merging closely related sequences to remove PCR and sequencing errors. Alignment of CDR3 sequences to IMGT reference sequences was used to assign V, D and J gene segments. Each retained sequence needed at least a six-nucleotide match to both a V gene segment and a J gene segment. A rearrangement was called productive if the CDR3 had no stop codons and remained in frame with V and J, and every other rearrangement was called non-productive. Following IMGT convention, CDR3 was defined as the stretch from the second conserved V-encoded cysteine to the conserved J-encoded phenylalanine. Sequences without an unambiguous match to a single V gene segment were excluded from the earlier analysis of 500 to 700 of the donors. An earlier analysis of just under 600 of the donors called V segments functional above 56.7% productive rearrangements and segregating when the between-donor standard deviation exceeded 5%. A statistical classification framework was built for diagnosing cytomegalovirus status from the catalog of TCR beta chain sequences. A later analysis assigned V and J genes by comparing TCR nucleotide sequences with IMGT/GENE-DB human TR gene sequences. In a later analysis, CDR3 sequences and most-parsimonious VDJ recombination scenarios were assigned using the TCRdist pipeline. In a later analysis, every TCR beta chain was defined by the combination of its CDR3 amino acid sequence and its V-gene family, and reads without a unique V-gene family were dropped. A later analysis removed roughly 590 highly shared, low-generation-probability nucleotide sequences to deal with suspected cross-contamination and a sequencing artifact. For each public chain, a later analysis derived a clonal expansion index from normalized ranks of inferred template counts within each repertoire. In a later analysis, generation probabilities were computed using a VDJ recombination model fitted to out-of-frame rearrangements, and the results were checked against IGoR. In a later analysis, hypergeometric tests were used to score TCR-TCR, TCR-HLA and TCR-CMV co-occurrence, with a repertoire-size bias correction applied to TCR pairs. To estimate false discovery rates, a later analysis permuted the HLA or CMV assignments 20 times. In a later analysis, co-occurring TCRs were grouped using DBSCAN, and TCRdist sequence similarity was added for clustering within HLA-allele-positive subsets. Repertoires with fewer than 30,000 or more than 120,000 public chains, plus five repertoires with anomalous nucleotide sharing, were excluded from co-occurrence clustering. Here the immuneACCESS table is served through TCRdb, limited to in-frame sequences with V and J called. Missing clones are a known gap in these copies; in checked studies unresolved V genes cover under half, and the rest lacks a known reason. The V and J calls and clone size come from that table; D and trimming were worked out from the DNA. The sample table shows 120,000 to 150,000 clones, and roughly 77% are seen once. 3.1% of the sample is held by the ten biggest clonotypes.

The cohort comprised approximately 700 healthy bone marrow donors. At the time of sampling, all cohort members were nominally healthy, though unrecorded immune exposures were likely present. The donor tested CMV seronegative, placing the donor among the 300 to 450 seronegative members of the cohort. A peripheral blood sample was collected from each donor, and TCR beta sequencing was performed on peripheral blood mononuclear cells. Genomic DNA extraction from the blood cell samples was performed with the Qiagen DNeasy Blood Extraction Kit. The rearranged segments are TRBV7-2 and TRBJ2-4; TRBD2 could be the D gene, as 5 bases match. The material sequenced was PBMCs. This clonotype was sampled from a female donor in good health and CMV-seronegative. The CDR3 loop reads CASSAGPGNIQYF. The nucleotide sequence reads as follows: TGTGCCAGCAGCGCGGGCCCAGGAAACATTCAGTACTTC.